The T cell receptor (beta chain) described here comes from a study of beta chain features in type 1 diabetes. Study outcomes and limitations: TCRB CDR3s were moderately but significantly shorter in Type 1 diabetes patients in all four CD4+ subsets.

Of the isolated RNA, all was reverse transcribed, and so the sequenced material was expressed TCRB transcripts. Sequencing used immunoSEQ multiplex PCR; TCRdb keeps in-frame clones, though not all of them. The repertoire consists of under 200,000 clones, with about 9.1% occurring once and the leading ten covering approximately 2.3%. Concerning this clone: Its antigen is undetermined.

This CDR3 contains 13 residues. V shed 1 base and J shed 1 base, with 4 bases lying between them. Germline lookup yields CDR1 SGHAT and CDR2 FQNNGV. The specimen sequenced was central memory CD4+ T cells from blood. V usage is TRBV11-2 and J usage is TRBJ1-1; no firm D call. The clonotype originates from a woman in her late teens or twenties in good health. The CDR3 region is CASSLGRNTEAFF. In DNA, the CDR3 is TGTGCCAGCAGCTTAGGCAGGAACACTGAAGCTTTCTTT.